This T cell receptor (beta chain) was recorded in a study of molecular identifiers for immune sequencing clone quantification. Broader study findings: Whereas clones above 20 RNA copies held under 1% of naive-cell molecules, they held over 98% of effector molecules.

Previously described methods and listed TCR primers were employed for the bulk TCR libraries. TCRdb independently ran MiXCR on the PCR reads; one entry per CDR3 protein. The sample yields hundreds of thousands of distinct CDR3 sequences, 24% seen once. In its sample, this clonotype was seen many times. Antigen unknown. Sorted cells numbering about 19,000 to 1,100,000, with 10%, 30% or 50% RNA, yielded the naive CD8 libraries. Sorting recovered naive CD8 T cells on a CD8+CD4-CCR7+CD45RA+ profile. The CDR3 runs 13 residues. Trimming took 0 bases from V and 6 from J, leaving 9 bases between them. Germline V gene lookup returns CDR1 LGHNA and CDR2 YSLEER.

The chain links TRBV4-3 to TRBJ2-7; D call uncertain. What was sequenced was naive CD8+ T cells from blood, with Jurkat cell RNA spiked in. Subset indicated: FACS-sorted CD8+CD4-CCR7+CD45RA+ naive T cells. This clonotype originated in a human donor in good health. Some libraries in this study had Jurkat cell RNA spiked in. CDR3 in DNA: TGCGCCAGCAGCCAAGAGCGGTCCGGCGAGCAGTACTTC. Its protein product is CASSQERSGEQYF.